These 20 T cell receptor beta chains were all obtained from the same sample, sequenced in a study of blood T cells in healthy people across ages. A second about 7 to 12 cycle PCR used barcoded and J-beta primers. TCRdb recomputed calls from the 5' RACE reads with MiXCR, one row per CDR3 protein. Of about 1.8 million distinct CDR3 sequences listed, around 48% are singletons. The sequencing sample was made of blood. Receptors originate from a woman between 40 and 50 years old in good health.

Regarding this clonotype: This may arise from a read error, as a much more abundant clone is one base away. This chain joins TRBV6-4 and TRBJ2-6; D gene ambiguous. Germline V gene lookup returns CDR1 MRHNA and CDR2 SNTAGT. The CDR3 extends over 15 amino acids. The CDR3 coding sequence is TGTGCCAGCAGTGAGTCTAGGTCTGGGACCAACGTCCTGACTTTC. Amino acids: CASSESRSGTNVLTF.

The chain recombines TRBV6-2 or TRBV6-3 with TRBJ2-1, with 10 bases identical to TRBD2. Matching the DNA end better, TRBJ2-7 makes the J call doubtful. Germline CDR1 reads MNHEY; CDR2 reads SVGEGT. The CDR3 loop spans 17 amino acids. CDR3 in DNA: TGTGCCAGCAGTTCCAGAGTCAGCGGGGGGGGATACAATGAGCAGTACTTC. Its protein is CASSSRVSGGGYNEQYF.

This chain uses TRBV27 with TRBJ1-4; no definite D call. Trimming took off 7 bases at V and 4 bases at J, with 13 bases between the two ends. In germline, CDR1 is MNHEY, CDR2 SMNVEV (reference sequence). This CDR3 region has 14 residues. In DNA, the CDR3 is TGTGCCAGCAAGGAGGGCAGTCTTAATGAAAAACTGTTTTTT. Translation: CASKEGSLNEKLFF.

V and J are TRBV2 and TRBJ2-7, with D perhaps given as TRBD1 or TRBD2 (5 bases each). This CDR3 contains 15 residues. Trimming removed 0 bases from V and 6 bases from J, with 15 bases in between. The V gene's germline CDR1 is SNHLY and CDR2 FYNNEI. CDR3 nucleotides: TGTGCCAGCAGTGAAGCATCGAGGGGTCTCGGCGAGCAGTACTTC. It specifies CASSEASRGLGEQYF.

The V and J genes are TRBV29-1 and TRBJ2-5, with 8 bases aligning to TRBD2. Germline V lookup: CDR1 SQVTM, CDR2 ANQGSEA. The CDR3 contains 12 residues. The V gene end was trimmed by 3 bases and the J gene end by 9 bases; junction bases not matched to a gene: 6. CDR3 coding DNA: TGCAGCGTTGACGGTAGCGGGGATGCCCAGTACTTC. As protein: CSVDGSGDAQYF.

This clonotype was found once. The chain has TRBV4-1 and TRBJ2-7, with TRBD2 identical over 9 bases. The end of the DNA fits TRBJ2-5 better, so the J call may be wrong. The CDR3 has 16 residues. Germline loops: CDR1 MGHRA, CDR2 YSYEKL. CDR3 sequence reads: CASSPSAGLAGETQYF. The CDR3 bases are TGCGCCAGCAGCCCCTCCGCCGGGCTAGCGGGGGAGACCCAGTACTTC.

This clonotype was observed once. One end of the junction does not line up with germline, which may come from a read error. The V and J genes are TRBV10-3 and TRBJ1-2; possible D gene TRBD1, 5 bases. The germline V gene encodes CDR1 ENHRY and CDR2 SYGVKD. The CDR3 runs 16 residues. DNA of the CDR3: TGTGCCAACAGTGGGGCTGACAGAACCCTGAACTATGGCTACACCTTC. It specifies CANSGADRTLNYGYTF.

The CDR3 here is CASSYSFLAGARNEQFF. CDR3 bases: TGTGCCAGCAGCTACTCCTTTTTAGCGGGGGCCAGAAATGAGCAGTTCTTC. The genes are TRBV7-2 and TRBJ2-1, with 9 bases lining up with TRBD2. The V and J ends lost 4 bases and 7 bases, in that order; junction bases with no gene match: 14. This CDR3 has 17 amino acids. The germline gives CDR1 SGHTA, CDR2 FQGNSA.

This clonotype has only a few counts. The V gene is TRBV7-6, the J gene TRBJ2-7, with TRBD2 as a possible D gene (5 bases). Per germline, CDR1 SGHVS and CDR2 FNYEAQ. With 8 bases removed from V and 6 bases from J, the gap between germline ends came to 17 bases. This CDR3 comprises 13 residues. CDR3 nucleotide sequence: TGTGCCAGCGGAGGATTAACAGAGGGCGAGCAGTACTTC. Translation: CASGGLTEGEQYF.

This chain links TRBV7-2 with TRBJ2-7; D possibly uses TRBD1 or TRBD2 (5 bases each). The CDR3 is 15 residues long. The germline V and J ends were trimmed by 5 bases and 3 bases, with 17 bases remaining between them. Germline V gene lookup returns CDR1 SGHTA and CDR2 FQGNSA. The CDR3 spells CASSITEGSGYEQYF. The CDR3, as DNA: TGTGCCAGCAGCATTACCGAGGGGTCAGGCTACGAGCAGTACTTC.

The rearrangement uses TRBV7-2 and TRBJ1-5; 7 positions match TRBD1. This CDR3 region has 13 residues. With 6 bases clipped from V and 5 bases from J, the junction kept 4 bases outside the gene matches. Germline V gives CDR1 SGHTA, CDR2 FQGNSA. As DNA, the CDR3 is TGTGCCAGCAGTCTGACAGGGTATCAGCCCCAGCATTTT. Translating it yields CASSLTGYQPQHF.

The chain joins TRBV15 to TRBJ1-1; 8 nucleotides line up with TRBD1. Germline trimming cut 1 base from V and 5 bases from J; bases unmatched to any gene: 6. The CDR3 runs to 15 residues. Germline values: CDR1 LNHNV, CDR2 YYDKDF (reference sequence). The CDR3 is CATSRAGQGATEAFF. In nucleotides, the CDR3 is TGTGCCACCAGCAGAGCCGGACAGGGTGCGACTGAAGCTTTCTTT.

The chain uses TRBV5-1 and TRBJ1-1; 10 positions agree with TRBD1. With 2 bases clipped from V and 5 bases from J, the junction kept 6 bases outside the gene matches. Germline assignment: CDR1 SGHRS and CDR2 YFSETQ. CDR3 length: 15 residues. The DNA for the CDR3 is TGCGCCAGCAGCTTATCGGACAGGGGGGGGACTGAAGCTTTCTTT. Amino acid sequence: CASSLSDRGGTEAFF.

This chain joins TRBV10-3 and TRBJ2-5; the D gene is possibly TRBD2 (5 bases). Matching the DNA end better, TRBJ2-7 makes the J call doubtful. Germline CDR1 ENHRY, CDR2 SYGVKD. This CDR3 is built from 13 residues. The CDR3 is CAISKERTYEQYF. Written as DNA, the CDR3 is TGTGCCATCAGCAAGGAGCGGACCTACGAGCAGTACTTC.

The chain couples TRBV2 to TRBJ2-1; 9 bases line up with TRBD1. The J call may not be correct, given that the DNA end is closer to TRBJ2-7. The CDR3 covers 16 residues. Germline V gene sequence: CDR1 SNHLY, CDR2 FYNNEI. The CDR3 nucleotides are TGTGCCAGCAGGCAACAGGGGGCAAGCTCCTACAATGAGCAGTACTTC. Translation: CASRQQGASSYNEQYF.

J is TRBJ2-7 and V is TRBV6-2 or TRBV6-3; D might be TRBD2 (6 bases). The J call may be mistaken, given a closer DNA end match to TRBJ2-4. The CDR3 extends over 15 amino acids. Per the germline V gene, CDR1 is MNHEY and CDR2 is SVGEGT. CDR3 nucleotide sequence: TGTGCCAGCAGTTACTCAGGGGTTAGCGGAAACATTCAGTACTTC. Its translation: CASSYSGVSGNIQYF.

The rearrangement uses TRBV6-2 or TRBV6-3 and TRBJ2-1, with 7 bases fitting TRBD1. In germline, CDR1 is MNHEY, CDR2 SVGEGT. Germline trimming cut 8 bases from V and 10 bases from J; bases unmatched to any gene: 2. The CDR3 loop spans 10 amino acids. The CDR3: CASGTVEQFF. CDR3 sequence (DNA): TGTGCCAGCGGGACAGTGGAGCAGTTCTTC.

The chain recombines TRBV6-2 or TRBV6-3 with TRBJ2-1; D unresolved. The CDR3 is 14 residues long. In germline, CDR1 is MNHEY, CDR2 SVGEGT. Trimming removed 4 bases at V and 0 bases at J, with 7 bases between. CDR3 in amino acids: CASSFISSYNEQFF. The CDR3 DNA reads as TGTGCCAGCAGTTTCATCAGCTCCTACAATGAGCAGTTCTTC.

This rearrangement joins TRBV7-9 to TRBJ2-6; the match to TRBD1 covers 9 bases. Germline V gene sequence: CDR1 SEHNR, CDR2 FQNEAQ (reference sequence). This CDR3 comprises 18 residues. The V and J ends lost 4 bases and 0 bases, in that order; junction bases with no gene match: 7. The CDR3 sequence is CASSSWTGESSGANVLTF. The CDR3 DNA is TGTGCCAGCAGCTCCTGGACAGGGGAAAGCTCTGGGGCCAACGTCCTGACTTTC.

The chain recombines TRBV2 with TRBJ2-7; a weak D match, TRBD2 (6 bases). CDR3 length: 12 amino acids. CDR1 is SNHLY, CDR2 FYNNEI, per germline. Trimming shortened V by 9 bases and J by 7 bases, and 16 bases separated the two germline ends. CDR3 nucleotides: TGTGCCAGTAGGGGACTCGTGGGGGAGCAGTACTTC. Translated: CASRGLVGEQYF.